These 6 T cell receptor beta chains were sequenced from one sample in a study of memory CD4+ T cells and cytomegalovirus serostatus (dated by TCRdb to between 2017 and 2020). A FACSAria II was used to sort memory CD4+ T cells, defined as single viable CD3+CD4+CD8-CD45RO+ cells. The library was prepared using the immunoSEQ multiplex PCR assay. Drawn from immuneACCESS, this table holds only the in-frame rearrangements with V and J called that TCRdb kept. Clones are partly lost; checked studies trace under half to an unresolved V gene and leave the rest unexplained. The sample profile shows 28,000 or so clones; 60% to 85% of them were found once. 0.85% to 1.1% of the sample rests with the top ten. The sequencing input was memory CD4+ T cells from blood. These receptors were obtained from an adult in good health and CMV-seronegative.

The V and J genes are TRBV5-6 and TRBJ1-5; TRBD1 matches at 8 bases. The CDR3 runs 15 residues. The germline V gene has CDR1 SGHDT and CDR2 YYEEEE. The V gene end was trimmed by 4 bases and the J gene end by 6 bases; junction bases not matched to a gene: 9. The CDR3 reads CASSRMTGVTQPQHF. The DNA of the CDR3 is TGTGCCAGCAGCCGCATGACAGGGGTGACTCAGCCCCAGCATTTT.

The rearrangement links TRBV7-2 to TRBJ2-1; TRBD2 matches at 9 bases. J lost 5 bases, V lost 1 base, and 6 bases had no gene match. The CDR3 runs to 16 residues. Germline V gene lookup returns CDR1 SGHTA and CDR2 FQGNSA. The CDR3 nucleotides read TGTGCCAGCAGCTTAGTCGCAGCGGGGGGTCACAATGAGCAGTTCTTC. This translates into CASSLVAAGGHNEQFF.

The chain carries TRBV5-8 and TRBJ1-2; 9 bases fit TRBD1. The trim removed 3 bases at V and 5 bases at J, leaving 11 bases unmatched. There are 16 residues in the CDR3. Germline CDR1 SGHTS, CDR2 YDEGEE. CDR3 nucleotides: TGTGCCAGCAGCTCGCTACAGGGGGCCTCCCTTTATGGCTACACCTTC. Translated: CASSSLQGASLYGYTF.

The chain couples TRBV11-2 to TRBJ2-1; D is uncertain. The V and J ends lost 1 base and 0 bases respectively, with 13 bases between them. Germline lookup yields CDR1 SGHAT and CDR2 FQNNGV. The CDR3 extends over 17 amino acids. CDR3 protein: CASSLARRKSSYNEQFF. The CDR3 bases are TGTGCCAGCAGCTTAGCTCGGCGGAAGAGCTCCTACAATGAGCAGTTCTTC.

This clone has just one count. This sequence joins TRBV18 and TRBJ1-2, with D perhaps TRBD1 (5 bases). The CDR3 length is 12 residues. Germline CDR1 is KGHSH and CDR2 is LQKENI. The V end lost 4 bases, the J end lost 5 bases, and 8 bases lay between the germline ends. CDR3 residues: CASSQGVYGYTF. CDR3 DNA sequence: TGTGCCAGCTCACAAGGGGTTTATGGCTACACCTTC.

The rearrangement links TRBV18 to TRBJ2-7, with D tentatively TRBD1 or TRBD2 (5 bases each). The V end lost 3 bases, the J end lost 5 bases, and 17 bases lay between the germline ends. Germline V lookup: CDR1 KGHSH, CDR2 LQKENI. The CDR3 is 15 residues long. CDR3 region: CASSPPTGTPHEQYF. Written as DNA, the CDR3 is TGTGCCAGCTCACCCCCCACTGGGACCCCCCACGAGCAGTACTTC.